This is a list of T cell receptor beta chains from one sample in a study of blood T cell repertoires in COVID-19. The assay was immunoSEQ multiplex PCR, and TCRdb's table has in-frame clones only and misses some. This sample yields 250,000 or so clones, of which over 75% are seen a single time; about 1.7% belongs to the top ten. Sequencing was done on a sample of PBMCs or T cells enriched from blood (not recorded which). These receptors came from a middle-aged man who had recovered from COVID-19. Each CDR3 is given with its conserved first and last residue. Each record gives: J gene, D gene, V gene, clone size, CDR3 DNA, CDR3 protein. The D gene is left open where the match is weak. Expanded clones get a size class; other rows say once, few or many, or leave the size out.

J: TRBJ2-1; D: TRBD1; V: TRBV5-3; size: NA; DNA: TGTGCCAGAAGCTTAAGGGGGCCCCTCTCCTACAATGAGCAGTTCTTC; CDR3: CARSLRGPLSYNEQFF
J: TRBJ2-7; D: TRBD2; V: TRBV28; size: NA; DNA: TGTGCCAGCAGTTTACCTAGCGGGAGGGCCTCCTACGAGCAGTACTTC; CDR3: CASSLPSGRASYEQYF
J: TRBJ1-1; D: TRBD1; V: TRBV5-1; size: NA; DNA: TGCGCCAGCAGCTTACGGACAGGCACTGAAGCTTTCTTT; CDR3: CASSLRTGTEAFF
J: TRBJ2-7; D: TRBD2; V: TRBV6-5; size: NA; DNA: TGTGCCAGCAGTTACGGGAGGGGTAGCGAGCAGTACTTC; CDR3: CASSYGRGSEQYF
J: TRBJ1-2; D: TRBD1; V: TRBV5-1; size: once; DNA: TGCGCCAGCAGCCTGACAGGGACCTATGGCTACACCTTC; CDR3: CASSLTGTYGYTF
J: TRBJ1-1; D: NA; V: TRBV18; size: NA; DNA: TGTGCCAGCTCACCACCAGGGGACTTAACCACTGAAGCTTTCTTT; CDR3: CASSPPGDLTTEAFF
J: TRBJ2-2; D: NA; V: TRBV6-5; size: few; DNA: TGTGCCAGCAGTTACTTTGAGGGCCCCGGGGAGCTGTTTTTT; CDR3: CASSYFEGPGELFF
J: TRBJ2-2; D: NA; V: TRBV28; size: NA; DNA: TGTGCCAGCAGTTTCTCTCAGGCGGGGTTTAGCGGGGAGCTGTTTTTT; CDR3: CASSFSQAGFSGELFF
J: TRBJ2-5; D: NA; V: TRBV28; size: NA; DNA: TGTGCCAGCAGTTTAGAGGAGACCCAGTACTTC; CDR3: CASSLEETQYF
J: TRBJ2-1; D: TRBD2; V: TRBV7-8; size: NA; DNA: TGTGCCAGCTACCGGGACTACTCCTACAATGAGCAGTTCTTC; CDR3: CASYRDYSYNEQFF
J: TRBJ1-1; D: NA; V: TRBV27; size: NA; DNA: TGTGCCAGCAAGCCAGGGGTGGTGAACACTGAAGCTTTCTTT; CDR3: CASKPGVVNTEAFF
J: TRBJ1-3; D: TRBD1; V: TRBV2; size: NA; DNA: TGTGCCAGCAGTGGAAGGATGCACCGGGACAGTTTTGAGGAAAACACCATATATTTT; CDR3: CASSGRMHRDSFEENTIYF
J: TRBJ2-3; D: NA; V: TRBV27; size: NA; DNA: TGTGCCAGCAGCCGGTCCCCGGAGGATACGCAGTATTTT; CDR3: CASSRSPEDTQYF
J: TRBJ2-6; D: TRBD2; V: TRBV4-1; size: NA; DNA: TGCGCCAGCAGCCAAGTTTCTTCCGGGGGGGCCGCTGGGGCCAACGTCCTGACTTTC; CDR3: CASSQVSSGGAAGANVLTF
J: TRBJ1-3; D: NA; V: TRBV19; size: NA; DNA: TGTGCCAGTAGTATTGACTTATACACCATATATTTT; CDR3: CASSIDLYTIYF
J: TRBJ1-2; D: NA; V: TRBV19; size: NA; DNA: TGTGCCACCTCCGGGAATTACTTC; CDR3: CATSGNYF